The 27 T cell receptor beta chains below were found in one sample sequenced in a study of blood T cell repertoires in COVID-19. TCRdb's table, derived via immunoSEQ multiplex PCR, lists solely in-frame clones and lacks some. The table lists approximately 260,000 clones, about nine tenths of them singletons. Sequencing was performed on PBMCs or T cells enriched from blood (not recorded which). Source of these receptors: a woman between 25 and 40 years old with acute COVID-19.

V and J are TRBV1 and TRBJ2-7; TRBD2 reflects the table's D call only, with no check against the DNA. TRBV1 is flagged as a pseudogene. This CDR3 comprises 16 residues. CDR3 DNA: TGCACCAGCAGCCAAGATCGACTAGCGGCGGCCTACGAGCAGTACTTC. It encodes CTSSQDRLAAAYEQYF.

The V gene is TRBV24-1, the J gene TRBJ2-7; 8 nucleotides agree with TRBD2. Germline V lookup: CDR1 KGHDR, CDR2 SFDVKD. The CDR3 has 16 residues. Germline trimming cut 2 bases from V and 9 bases from J; bases unmatched to any gene: 14. CDR3 sequence: CATSDSRGREGCGQYF. CDR3 DNA: TGTGCCACCAGTGATTCCAGGGGCCGGGAGGGGTGTGGGCAGTACTTC.

In its sample, this clone was seen many times. This chain joins TRBV18 and TRBJ1-2; perhaps TRBD1 as D (6 bases). There are 13 residues in the CDR3. CDR1 and CDR2 from the germline V gene are KGHSH and LQKENI. Trimming left V 4 bases short and J 4 bases short, with 10 bases between. CDR3 coding DNA: TGTGCCAGCTCACAGACAGGATCCTATGGCTACACCTTC. This encodes CASSQTGSYGYTF. Full variable domain (remainder filled in from reference TRBV18 and TRBJ1-2): NAGVMQNPRHLVRRRGQEARLRCSPMKGHSHVYWYRQLPEEGLKFMVYLQKENIIDESGMPKERFSAEFPKEGPSILRIQQVVRGDSAAYFCASSQTGSYGYTFGSGTRLTVV.

The chain has TRBV28 and TRBJ2-1; D is perhaps TRBD1 (6 bases). This CDR3 region has 15 residues. CDR1 is MDHEN, CDR2 SYDVKM, per germline. V gave up 1 base and J gave up 6 bases, with 13 bases separating them. The CDR3 DNA follows: TGTGCCAGCAGTTTATCTCCCGGGACAAGCAATGAGCAGTTCTTC. This encodes CASSLSPGTSNEQFF.

The table lists this clone with a count of one. The rearrangement joins TRBV18 to TRBJ2-7; no clear D. Trimming left V 0 bases short and J 0 bases short, with 6 bases between. Germline assignment: CDR1 KGHSH and CDR2 LQKENI. This CDR3 spans 14 amino acids. The CDR3 is CASSPPSPSYEQYF. Here the CDR3 DNA reads TGTGCCAGCTCACCACCCTCCCCCTCCTACGAGCAGTACTTC.

This chain uses TRBV9 with TRBJ2-7, with TRBD2 as a possible D gene (5 bases). CDR1 and CDR2 from the germline V gene are SGDLS and YYNGEE. V shed 0 bases and J shed 5 bases, with 12 bases lying between them. The CDR3 covers 14 residues. CDR3 DNA sequence: TGTGCCAGCAGCGTAGCGGGAAAACCCGACGAGCAGTACTTC. It specifies CASSVAGKPDEQYF.

This rearrangement joins TRBV2 to TRBJ1-4; 7 positions agree with TRBD1. There are 18 residues in the CDR3. In germline, CDR1 is SNHLY, CDR2 FYNNEI. J gave up 0 bases and V 6 bases, and 13 bases lay outside the gene matches. CDR3 nucleotide sequence: TGTGCCAGCAGCCGTAGGGACAGCCTTTCGACAACTAATGAAAAACTGTTTTTT. Translation: CASSRRDSLSTTNEKLFF.

The chain combines TRBV25-1 with TRBJ1-1, with a tentative D call TRBD1 (6 bases). Germline values: CDR1 MGHDK, CDR2 SYGVNS. This CDR3 comprises 11 residues. Deletions cut 6 bases from V and 5 bases from J, with 7 bases between. The CDR3 DNA follows: TGTGCCAGCAGACAGGGAACTGAAGCTTTCTTT. Protein sequence: CASRQGTEAFF. Full variable domain (missing parts from reference TRBV25-1 and TRBJ1-1): EADIYQTPRYLVIGTGKKITLECSQTMGHDKMYWYQQDPGMELHLIHYSYGVNSTEKGDLSSESTVSRIRTEHFPLTLESARPSHTSQYLCASRQGTEAFFGQGTRLTVV.

V and J are TRBV5-1 and TRBJ2-3; 8 positions match TRBD2. The CDR3 length is 16 residues. CDR1 is SGHRS and CDR2 is YFSETQ in the germline V gene. The V segment lost 2 bases and the J segment 5 bases; nucleotides outside the gene matches: 10. CDR3 amino acids: CASSLMSRGGRDTQYF. The CDR3 bases are TGCGCCAGCAGCTTAATGTCACGGGGGGGCCGAGATACGCAGTATTTT.

This clone was seen only once. The chain links TRBV6-2 or TRBV6-3 to TRBJ1-1; 7 nucleotides match TRBD1. Germline CDR1 is MNHEY and CDR2 is SVGEGT. CDR3 length: 13 residues. V shed 4 bases, J shed 3 bases, and the junction held 2 bases outside the gene matches. This CDR3 is CASSSQGYTEAFF. In DNA form, the CDR3 reads TGTGCCAGCAGTTCACAGGGGTACACTGAAGCTTTCTTT.

This clone was seen just once. This chain connects TRBV18 to TRBJ1-5; unclear D gene. Germline V gene data show CDR1 as KGHSH and CDR2 as LQKENI. This CDR3 contains 14 residues. Trimming removed 3 bases at V and 0 bases at J, with 6 bases between. The CDR3 here is CASSPEASNQPQHF. DNA for the CDR3: TGTGCCAGCTCACCGGAGGCTAGCAATCAGCCCCAGCATTTT. Complete variable domain (other parts from reference TRBV18 and TRBJ1-5): NAGVMQNPRHLVRRRGQEARLRCSPMKGHSHVYWYRQLPEEGLKFMVYLQKENIIDESGMPKERFSAEFPKEGPSILRIQQVVRGDSAAYFCASSPEASNQPQHFGDGTRLSIL.

The chain carries TRBV29-1 and TRBJ2-5, with TRBD1 matching over 8 bases. CDR1 and CDR2 from the germline V gene are SQVTM and ANQGSEA. V shed 5 bases and J 7 bases; nucleotides not matched to a gene: 9. CDR3 length: 13 residues. This CDR3 is CSVSSGTGVTQYF. The CDR3 DNA reads TGCAGCGTTAGCTCCGGGACAGGCGTGACCCAGTACTTC.

This clone appeared a single time. The genes are TRBV28 and TRBJ2-7, with a possible D match to TRBD2 (8 bases). This CDR3 is 15 amino acids long. V lost 5 bases and J lost 4, with 18 bases in between. The germline CDR1 and CDR2 sequences are MDHEN and SYDVKM. CDR3 amino acids: CASSRGGTEGYEQYF. The CDR3 DNA follows: TGTGCCAGCAGTCGGGGGGGGACAGAGGGATACGAGCAGTACTTC.

The rearrangement joins TRBV12-3 or TRBV12-4 to TRBJ1-2, with a possible D match to TRBD1 (5 bases). The CDR3 extends over 12 amino acids. The V and J ends lost 5 bases and 5 bases respectively, with 9 bases between them. CDR3 residues: CASSPGQYGYTF. DNA for the CDR3: TGTGCCAGCAGTCCCGGACAATATGGCTACACCTTC.

The chain couples TRBV29-1 to TRBJ2-7; D perhaps matches TRBD1 (6 bases). V lost 6 bases and J 0 bases, leaving 12 bases between the germline ends. CDR1 and CDR2 from the germline V gene are SQVTM and ANQGSEA. This CDR3 is 13 amino acids long. For the CDR3, the DNA is TGCAGCGTAACCGGGACAAGCTCCTACGAGCAGTACTTC. Amino acid sequence: CSVTGTSSYEQYF.

This chain links TRBV13 with TRBJ2-1; D not resolved. The CDR3 is made up of 11 amino acids. CDR1 is PRHDT, CDR2 FYEKMQ, per germline (reference sequence). V lost 4 bases and J 10 bases, leaving 8 bases between the germline ends. DNA for the CDR3: TGTGCCAGCAGCTACCTTAGCGAGCAGTTCTTC. Protein sequence: CASSYLSEQFF.

The rearrangement links TRBV28 to TRBJ2-7, with TRBD2 matching 10 bases. This CDR3 is 12 amino acids long. In germline, CDR1 is MDHEN, CDR2 SYDVKM. V lost 7 bases and J lost 6; bases outside the gene matches: 3. As DNA, the CDR3 is TGTGCCAGCAATCCTAGCGGGAGCGAGCAGTACTTC. The encoded protein is CASNPSGSEQYF.

This clone was observed a single time. J is TRBJ2-1 and V is TRBV7-2; 7 nucleotides agree with TRBD2. CDR1 and CDR2 from the germline V gene are SGHTA and FQGNSA. V lost 2 bases, J lost 3 bases, and 4 bases stayed unmatched. The CDR3 is made up of 15 amino acids. The CDR3: CASSLNGGYYNEQFF. The CDR3 DNA reads TGTGCCAGCAGCTTAAACGGGGGGTACTACAATGAGCAGTTCTTC.

The genes are TRBV28 and TRBJ2-7, with D possibly being TRBD2 (5 bases). Germline V gene lookup returns CDR1 MDHEN and CDR2 SYDVKM. The germline V and J ends were trimmed by 1 base and 4 bases, with 11 bases remaining between them. The CDR3 runs to 14 residues. The CDR3 DNA reads as TGTGCCAGCAGTTTATTTAGCGCTGGGTACGAGCAGTACTTC. Its translation is CASSLFSAGYEQYF.

This chain links TRBV28 with TRBJ2-7; 10 bases fit TRBD2. CDR3 size: 15 residues. V was pared by 5 bases and J by 7 bases, with 11 bases of the junction left unmatched. CDR1 is MDHEN, CDR2 SYDVKM, per germline. CDR3 DNA sequence: TGTGCCAGCAGTACCCTAGCGGGGGTACGAGGGGAGCAGTACTTC. The encoded protein is CASSTLAGVRGEQYF.

The chain is built from TRBV9 and TRBJ2-1; the match to TRBD1 covers 7 bases. Germline CDR1 is SGDLS and CDR2 is YYNGEE. J gave up 6 bases and V 4 bases, and 7 bases lay outside the gene matches. This CDR3 has 14 residues. CDR3: CASSLGTVGNEQFF. The CDR3 nucleotides are TGTGCCAGCAGCCTTGGGACAGTCGGCAATGAGCAGTTCTTC. Together with reference TRBV9 and TRBJ2-1, the CDR3 gives the full variable domain: DSGVTQTPKHLITATGQRVTLRCSPRSGDLSVYWYQQSLDQGLQFLIQYYNGEERAKGNILERFSAQQFPDLHSELNLSSLELGDSALYFCASSLGTVGNEQFFGPGTRLTVL.

V gene TRBV20-1 combines with J gene TRBJ2-5; 10 positions match TRBD2. V shed 3 bases, J shed 5 bases, and the junction held 12 bases outside the gene matches. The CDR3 loop spans 16 amino acids. Looked up from germline, CDR1 is DFQATT and CDR2 is SNEGSKA (reference sequence). The CDR3: CSASSGSGRTGETQYF. CDR3 DNA: TGCAGTGCTAGTTCGGGTAGCGGGAGGACGGGGGAGACCCAGTACTTC.

The chain combines TRBV19 with TRBJ2-2; D is uncertain. V was shortened by 0 bases and J by 0 bases, with 8 bases between the two germline ends. The CDR3 has 16 amino acids. CDR1 is LNHDA, CDR2 SQIVND, per germline (reference sequence). DNA of the CDR3: TGTGCCAGTAGTATAGATCCGAGATCGAACACCGGGGAGCTGTTTTTT. This encodes CASSIDPRSNTGELFF.

With respect to this clone: Other DNA sequences in this specimen translate into the identical CDR3. The chain's CDR3 is CASSLTGGQETQYF. DNA of the CDR3: TGTGCCAGCAGCTTAACGGGGGGGCAAGAGACCCAGTACTTC. The chain employs TRBV7-3 and TRBJ2-5; the match to TRBD2 covers 7 bases. The CDR3 spans 14 residues. Unmatched junction bases numbered 0, after V lost 0 bases and J lost 2 bases. CDR1 SGHTA and CDR2 FQGTGA come from the germline V gene.

This chain links TRBV2 with TRBJ2-7; D is possibly TRBD2 (5 bases). This CDR3 spans 12 amino acids. Trimming removed 3 bases from V and 6 bases from J, with 9 bases in between. Germline assignment: CDR1 SNHLY and CDR2 FYNNEI. The CDR3, as DNA: TGTGCCAGCAGTGACGGGGTAATCGAGCAGTACTTC. Protein sequence: CASSDGVIEQYF. Looking up the rest from reference TRBV2 and TRBJ2-7 gives the full variable domain: EPEVTQTPSHQVTQMGQEVILRCVPISNHLYFYWYRQILGQKVEFLVSFYNNEISEKSEIFDDQFSVERPDGSNFTLKIRSTKLEDSAMYFCASSDGVIEQYFGPGTRLTVT.

This chain connects TRBV3-1 (or the pseudogene TRBV3-2) to TRBJ2-1, with D possibly matching TRBD1 (6 bases). With 5 bases removed from V and 2 bases from J, the gap between germline ends came to 10 bases. The CDR3 runs to 14 residues. Germline V gene sequence: CDR1 LGHDT, CDR2 YNNKEL (reference sequence). CDR3 protein: CASSSGVTYNEQFF. The CDR3 DNA follows: TGTGCCAGCAGCTCAGGGGTTACCTACAATGAGCAGTTCTTC.

The chain recombines TRBV6-2 or TRBV6-3 with TRBJ1-5, with D tentatively TRBD1 (5 bases). The V gene's germline CDR1 is MNHEY and CDR2 SVGEGT. The germline V and J ends were trimmed by 5 bases and 2 bases, with 13 bases remaining between them. The CDR3 sequence is 15 residues long. The CDR3 sequence is CASSTDGGGNQPQHF. The DNA for the CDR3 is TGTGCCAGCAGTACGGACGGGGGTGGCAATCAGCCCCAGCATTTT.